This paragraph covers one TCR beta chain sequence. As yet, its antigen is unknown. This entry belongs to a study of T cell responses to AZD1222 COVID-19 vaccine. General study findings and limits: Every sample of the repertoires postdated the peak T cell response. The donor group comprised mostly white British people and more females; the analysis possibly underestimated clonal diversity. Vaccine-related CD4 TCRs covered spike, predominating at 160-218 and 743-854.

The germline gives CDR1 GTSNPN, CDR2 SVGIG (reference sequence). The CDR3 runs 15 residues. V gave up 4 bases and J gave up 1 base, with 14 bases separating them. The method was immunoSEQ multiplex PCR; TCRdb's version includes in-frame clones alone and lacks a portion of them. The profile shows around 120,000 clones, more than 85% of them singletons. This material consisted of peripheral blood, taken 28 days after the second AZD1222 dose. The chain combines TRBV30 with TRBJ1-5, with D unclear. This TCR was recovered from an adult who received the AZD1222 COVID-19 vaccine. The CDR3 here is CAWNPGVESNQPQHF. In DNA, the CDR3 is TGTGCCTGGAATCCCGGGGTGGAGAGCAATCAGCCCCAGCATTTT.